The 20 T cell receptor beta chains below all came from one sample that was sequenced in a study of PD-1 blockade in classical Hodgkin lymphoma. Sequenced by immunoSEQ multiplex PCR; TCRdb stores in-frame clones only, minus some. The sample has under 80,000 clones; about 85% are singletons. Time point here: cycle 4 day 1 (C4D1), after 5 to 7 weeks of nivolumab. Each of the patients experienced relapse following autologous stem cell transplantation, and their brentuximab vedotin exposure differed. Sequenced here: peripheral blood mononuclear cells (PBMCs), sampled before the fourth cycle of nivolumab. The receptors originated from a human donor with classical Hodgkin lymphoma.

On this clone itself: This probably arose from a read error, given a far larger clone one base away. The rearrangement joins TRBV29-1 to TRBJ1-1, with D possibly being TRBD1 (5 bases). Per the germline V gene, CDR1 is SQVTM and CDR2 is ANQGSEA. CDR3 length: 12 residues. The CDR3 protein is CGVEQENTEAFF. CDR3 sequence (DNA): TGCGGCGTTGAACAGGAGAACACTGAAGCTTTCTTT.

The gene calls are TRBV4-1 and TRBJ2-5; 14 nucleotides match TRBD2. The germline V gene has CDR1 MGHRA and CDR2 YSYEKL. V dropped 0 bases and J dropped 5; count of bases not matched to a gene: 8. CDR3 size: 18 residues. CDR3 sequence reads: CASSQDRGLAGGRETQYF. CDR3 DNA sequence: TGCGCCAGCAGCCAAGATCGCGGACTAGCGGGGGGTCGCGAGACCCAGTACTTC.

The chain combines TRBV25-1 with TRBJ1-1, with 8 bases that match TRBD1. The CDR3 runs to 15 residues. CDR1 and CDR2 (germline): MGHDK, SYGVNS. The V segment lost 1 base and the J segment 5 bases; nucleotides outside the gene matches: 6. CDR3 sequence: CASSESAGGMTEAFF. DNA for the CDR3: TGTGCCAGCAGTGAATCGGCAGGGGGCATGACTGAAGCTTTCTTT. Filled out from reference TRBV25-1 and TRBJ1-1, the complete variable domain reads EADIYQTPRYLVIGTGKKITLECSQTMGHDKMYWYQQDPGMELHLIHYSYGVNSTEKGDLSSESTVSRIRTEHFPLTLESARPSHTSQYLCASSESAGGMTEAFFGQGTRLTVV.

The CDR3 nucleotides read TGTGCCAGCAGACAGGGGAACCGAATTCTGGGGAATCAGCCCCAGCATTTT. This codes for CASRQGNRILGNQPQHF. The V gene is TRBV2, the J gene TRBJ1-5; TRBD1 matches 7 bases. J lost 4 bases, V lost 6 bases, and 15 bases had no gene match. CDR3 length: 17 residues. In germline, CDR1 is SNHLY, CDR2 FYNNEI.

V gene TRBV9 combines with J gene TRBJ1-4; 8 positions agree with TRBD1. The germline gives CDR1 SGDLS, CDR2 YYNGEE. V lost 2 bases and J lost 1; bases outside the gene matches: 7. There are 17 residues in the CDR3. CDR3 coding DNA: TGTGCCAGCAGCGTGACCGGGACAGGAGTAACTAATGAAAAACTGTTTTTT. Its translation is CASSVTGTGVTNEKLFF.

V is TRBV5-1 and J is TRBJ2-2, with 7 bases matching TRBD2. Germline CDR1 is SGHRS and CDR2 is YFSETQ. V gave up 3 bases and J gave up 6 bases; unmatched junction bases: 5. This CDR3 has 14 residues. The CDR3 sequence: CASSWGGSAGELFF. CDR3 nucleotide sequence: TGCGCCAGCAGCTGGGGGGGGTCCGCCGGGGAGCTGTTTTTT.

The J gene is TRBJ2-3, the V gene TRBV5-1; D ambiguous. This CDR3 has 12 amino acids. CDR1 is SGHRS and CDR2 is YFSETQ in the germline V gene. Trimming shortened V by 2 bases and J by 4 bases, and 5 bases separated the two germline ends. The CDR3 loop is CASSLSADTQYF. The CDR3 coding sequence is TGCGCCAGCAGCTTAAGTGCAGATACGCAGTATTTT.

The rearrangement uses TRBV6-5 and TRBJ1-6; D is ambiguous. The CDR3 contains 13 residues. V lost 4 bases and J lost 10, with 11 bases in between. Germline assignment: CDR1 MNHEY and CDR2 SVGAGI. The CDR3 sequence: CASSWSSNSPLHF. For the CDR3, the DNA is TGTGCCAGCAGTTGGAGTAGTAACTCACCCCTCCACTTT.

The V and J genes are TRBV5-1 and TRBJ2-5, with D possibly TRBD2 on 6 matching bases. The CDR3 covers 15 residues. Trimming removed 3 bases at V and 5 bases at J, with 17 bases between. Germline V gene lookup returns CDR1 SGHRS and CDR2 YFSETQ. The CDR3 here is CASSSRGGIQETQYF. CDR3 nucleotide sequence: TGCGCCAGCAGCTCCCGGGGAGGAATTCAGGAGACCCAGTACTTC.

The chain joins TRBV7-9 to TRBJ2-2; a weak D match, TRBD2 (7 bases). Looked up from germline, CDR1 is SEHNR and CDR2 is FQNEAQ (reference sequence). There are 16 residues in the CDR3. The V end was cut by 3 bases, the J end by 2 bases, with 13 bases between. The CDR3 reads CASSLGGGSNTGELFF. The CDR3 coding sequence is TGTGCCAGCAGCTTGGGCGGGGGCTCCAACACCGGGGAGCTGTTTTTT.

CDR3 nucleotides: TGTGCCACCCTAAGACAGGCATCGGCTAACTATGGCTACACCTTC. Protein sequence: CATLRQASANYGYTF. V usage is TRBV6-1 and J usage is TRBJ1-2; D might be TRBD1 (6 bases). Trimming took 10 bases from V and 0 from J, leaving 18 bases between them. Germline CDR1 reads MNHNS; CDR2 reads SASEGT. The CDR3 consists of 15 residues.

The CDR3 DNA is TGCGCCAGCAGCTCCCCCGGGACTAGTGTACAAGAGACCCAGTACTTC. Translated: CASSSPGTSVQETQYF. The chain links TRBV5-1 to TRBJ2-5; 8 positions agree with TRBD2. CDR1 SGHRS and CDR2 YFSETQ come from the germline V gene. This CDR3 region has 16 residues. J gave up 2 bases and V 3 bases, and 9 bases lay outside the gene matches.

This chain joins TRBV25-1 and TRBJ1-1; 8 bases are a match to TRBD1. The CDR3 is 14 amino acids. The trim removed 6 bases at V and 2 bases at J, leaving 5 bases unmatched. Germline CDR1 reads MGHDK; CDR2 reads SYGVNS. CDR3 DNA: TGTGCCAGCAGGACAGGGGCGGGCAACACTGAAGCTTTCTTT. Its translation is CASRTGAGNTEAFF.

The V call is TRBV5-1, the J call TRBJ2-3; 12 bases are shared with TRBD1. This CDR3 is built from 16 residues. The germline V gene encodes CDR1 SGHRS and CDR2 YFSETQ. With V trimmed by 2 bases and J by 5 bases, 6 bases remained unmatched. As DNA, the CDR3 is TGCGCCAGCAGCTTAGCCGGGACAGGGGGCTTAGATACGCAGTATTTT. This sequence encodes CASSLAGTGGLDTQYF. The entire variable domain, with the rest obtained from reference TRBV5-1 and TRBJ2-3, is as follows: KAGVTQTPRYLIKTRGQQVTLSCSPISGHRSVSWYQQTPGQGLQFLFEYFSETQRNKGNFPGRFSGRQFSNSRSEMNVSTLELGDSALYLCASSLAGTGGLDTQYFGPGTRLTVL.

This clone has a handful of counts. The V gene is TRBV30, the J gene TRBJ1-1; D not resolved. Trimming pared 2 bases from V and 8 bases from J, leaving 12 bases between. CDR3 length equals 12 residues. The germline CDR1 and CDR2 sequences are GTSNPN and SVGIG (reference sequence). The CDR3 coding sequence is TGTGCCTGGAGTTCCTCTTCTGGGGAAGCTTTCTTT. It codes for CAWSSSSGEAFF. The whole variable domain, remainder taken from reference TRBV30 and TRBJ1-1, is SQTIHQWPATLVQPVGSPLSLECTVEGTSNPNLYWYRQAAGRGLQLLFYSVGIGQISSEVPQNLSASRPQDRQFILSSKKLLLSDSGFYLCAWSSSSGEAFFGQGTRLTVV.

The gene calls are TRBV23-1 and TRBJ2-7; D remains unclear. TRBV23-1 is sorted into the ORF group, with uncertain function. CDR3 length: 11 amino acids. V was pared by 0 bases and J by 6 bases, with 3 bases between. The CDR3 DNA is TGCGCCAGCAGTCAATCCCGCGAGCAGTACTTC. Protein: CASSQSREQYF.

The gene calls are TRBV12-5 and TRBJ1-2; D gene ambiguous. Germline CDR1 and CDR2: LGHNT and FRNRAP. This CDR3 region has 13 residues. Trimming took 6 bases from V and 2 from J, leaving 10 bases between them. The DNA for the CDR3 is TGTGCTAGTGGCCCGGGGTCCAACTATGGCTACACCTTC. Translation gives CASGPGSNYGYTF.

This chain connects TRBV5-1 to TRBJ1-2, with D possibly TRBD1 on 5 matching bases. This CDR3 comprises 14 residues. V was clipped by 2 bases and J by 0 bases, with 8 bases between them. Germline values: CDR1 SGHRS, CDR2 YFSETQ. CDR3 loop: CASSFGGPNYGYTF. The DNA of the CDR3 is TGCGCCAGCAGCTTCGGGGGACCTAACTATGGCTACACCTTC.

The chain employs TRBV4-1 and TRBJ2-1; D is uncertain. The CDR3 sequence is 17 residues long. The ends were cut back, 1 base at V and 2 bases at J, with 15 bases in the middle. CDR1 MGHRA and CDR2 YSYEKL come from the germline V gene. CDR3 sequence (DNA): TGCGCCAGCAGCCAAGCGCTCCGGGTTGGAACCTACAATGAGCAGTTCTTC. Its protein product is CASSQALRVGTYNEQFF.

On this clone: A junction boundary mismatches the germline segment, possibly from a read error. The chain links TRBV7-3 to TRBJ1-6; D is unresolved. This CDR3 spans 17 amino acids. Per germline, CDR1 SGHTA and CDR2 FQGTGA. As DNA, the CDR3 is TGCGCCAGCAGCCTGTCGGGCCTCAGCTCCTATAATTCACCCCTCCACTTT. It codes for CASSLSGLSSYNSPLHF.